Listed here are 26 T cell receptor beta chains from one sample, sequenced in a study of T-cell memory formation after mild COVID-19. TCRdb re-analysed the 5' RACE reads in MiXCR, keeping a single row per CDR3 protein. The data show a few hundred thousand distinct CDR3 sequences, with more than 15% seen just once and 20% to 25% held by the top ten. Sequencing used PBMCs or a T cell subset sorted from them (not recorded which). Receptor source: a man between 18 and 29 years old who had mild COVID-19 (a few samples of this study predate the infection). Cell type and time point are not known.

This chain connects TRBV4-1 to TRBJ1-4; D possibly corresponds to TRBD1 (5 bases). Trimming left V 1 base short and J 2 bases short, with 11 bases between. The CDR3 consists of 16 residues. Germline CDR1 is MGHRA and CDR2 is YSYEKL. The CDR3 DNA reads as TGCGCCAGCAGCCAAGTCGGGAGGGGTACTAATGAAAAACTGTTTTTT. Amino acids: CASSQVGRGTNEKLFF.

In its sample, this clonotype was seen many times. The CDR3 region is CASSSLAGNYEQYF. The CDR3 bases are TGTGCCAGCAGCTCACTAGCGGGGAACTACGAGCAGTACTTC. This rearrangement joins TRBV5-4 to TRBJ2-7, with TRBD2 matching over 10 bases. Per germline, CDR1 SGHNT and CDR2 YYREEE (reference sequence). This CDR3 is built from 14 residues. Trimming cost V 3 bases and J 3 bases; bases outside gene matches: 3.

The chain has TRBV9 and TRBJ2-1, with 7 bases matching TRBD2. Germline loops: CDR1 SGDLS, CDR2 YYNGEE. The CDR3 is 15 amino acids. V dropped 0 bases and J dropped 3; count of bases not matched to a gene: 3. The CDR3 DNA is TGTGCCAGCAGCGTAGGCGGGGGAGACTACAATGAGCAGTTCTTC. It encodes CASSVGGGDYNEQFF. Full variable domain (remainder filled in from reference TRBV9 and TRBJ2-1): DSGVTQTPKHLITATGQRVTLRCSPRSGDLSVYWYQQSLDQGLQFLIQYYNGEERAKGNILERFSAQQFPDLHSELNLSSLELGDSALYFCASSVGGGDYNEQFFGPGTRLTVL.

The chain combines TRBV12-3 or TRBV12-4 with TRBJ2-3; possibly TRBD2 for D (7 bases). Trimming shortened V by 5 bases and J by 9 bases, and 18 bases separated the two germline ends. The CDR3 consists of 14 residues. CDR3 region: CASSRGGGFDTQYF. Written as DNA, the CDR3 is TGTGCCAGCAGTCGAGGGGGGGGTTTTGACACGCAGTATTTT.

The CDR3, as DNA: TGCGCCAGCACCGGACAGACCAACACCGGGGAGCTGTTTTTT. The encoded protein is CASTGQTNTGELFF. V and J are TRBV5-1 and TRBJ2-2, with D possibly matching TRBD1 (6 bases). Germline CDR1 and CDR2: SGHRS and YFSETQ. Trimming removed 6 bases from V and 2 bases from J, with 11 bases in between. This CDR3 is 14 amino acids long.

This clonotype was counted between two and nine times. The chain is built from TRBV28 and TRBJ2-1, with D perhaps TRBD1 (5 bases). Trimming cost V 2 bases and J 4 bases, with 12 bases left between them. This CDR3 region has 15 residues. CDR1 and CDR2 from the germline V gene are MDHEN and SYDVKM. This CDR3 reads CASSLATVYYNEQFF. As DNA, the CDR3 is TGTGCCAGCAGTTTAGCGACAGTCTATTACAATGAGCAGTTCTTC.

The J gene is TRBJ1-3, the V gene TRBV11-2, with D unresolved. Germline V lookup: CDR1 SGHAT, CDR2 FQNNGV. This CDR3 has 14 amino acids. Trimming took 6 bases from V and 1 from J, leaving 10 bases between them. CDR3 DNA: TGTGCCAGCAGTAGATGGGAGTCTGGAAACACCATATATTTT. Amino acid sequence: CASSRWESGNTIYF.

The table lists this clonotype with a few counts. V gene TRBV29-1 combines with J gene TRBJ1-4; TRBD1 matches at 8 bases. CDR3 length: 14 residues. Germline V gives CDR1 SQVTM, CDR2 ANQGSEA. The trim removed 7 bases at V and 13 bases at J, leaving 17 bases unmatched. The DNA of the CDR3 is TGCAGCGCTGCTCCCGGACAGGGAGAGGGTGGACTGTTTTTT. Its protein is CSAAPGQGEGGLFF.

V gene TRBV7-2 combines with J gene TRBJ1-6; D gene uncertain. CDR3 size: 13 residues. Germline V gives CDR1 SGHTA, CDR2 FQGNSA. Trimming stripped 7 bases from V and 7 bases from J, with 11 bases between. This CDR3 reads CASTFASNSPLHF. CDR3 DNA sequence: TGTGCCAGCACGTTCGCCAGCAATTCACCCCTCCACTTT.

The V gene is TRBV7-2, the J gene TRBJ2-7; the match to TRBD1 covers 7 bases. V lost 5 bases, J lost 4 bases, and 11 bases stayed unmatched. The CDR3 consists of 15 residues. Germline V lookup: CDR1 SGHTA, CDR2 FQGNSA. The CDR3 DNA sequence: TGTGCCAGCAGCCTCGGACAGGCCTTTACTTACGAGCAGTACTTC. This sequence encodes CASSLGQAFTYEQYF.

This clonotype was seen more than once but under ten times. V and J are TRBV5-1 and TRBJ2-3; D possibly uses TRBD1 or TRBD2 (6 bases each). V lost 5 bases and J 3 bases, leaving 22 bases between the germline ends. Germline V gene sequence: CDR1 SGHRS, CDR2 YFSETQ. The CDR3 is made up of 17 amino acids. CDR3 in amino acids: CASSTFGGLSTTDTQYF. The CDR3 bases are TGCGCCAGCAGTACATTTGGGGGGCTGAGTACGACAGATACGCAGTATTTT.

This clonotype was observed a few times. V usage is TRBV12-3 or TRBV12-4 and J usage is TRBJ1-1, with unresolved D. Trimming removed 6 bases from V and 5 bases from J, with 13 bases in between. The length of the CDR3 is 13 residues. The CDR3 DNA reads as TGTGCCAGCAGAACGAGGCAGGAAACTGAAGCTTTCTTT. Translated, it gives CASRTRQETEAFF.

This clonotype appeared a few times. The J gene is TRBJ2-5, the V gene TRBV6-2 or TRBV6-3; D is perhaps TRBD1 (5 bases). CDR3 size: 14 residues. The V and J ends lost 5 bases and 4 bases respectively, with 14 bases between them. The germline CDR1 and CDR2 sequences are MNHEY and SVGEGT. The CDR3 coding sequence is TGTGCCAGCAGTACGAAGACAGTGGCAGAGACCCAGTACTTC. It yields the protein CASSTKTVAETQYF.

This clonotype was detected only a few times. DNA of the CDR3: TGCGCCAGCAGCCAAGTGGGGCATACGAACACCGGGGAGCTGTTTTTT. Amino acid sequence: CASSQVGHTNTGELFF. The genes are TRBV4-1 and TRBJ2-2, with D tentatively TRBD1 (5 bases). The CDR3 sequence is 16 residues long. V was cut by 1 base and J by 0 bases, with 9 bases left in between. Germline CDR1 reads MGHRA; CDR2 reads YSYEKL.

This clonotype was detected only a few times. The V and J genes are TRBV2 and TRBJ2-7; no clear D. The V end lost 2 bases, the J end lost 2 bases, and 13 bases lay between the germline ends. Germline V gene data show CDR1 as SNHLY and CDR2 as FYNNEI. There are 15 residues in the CDR3. The CDR3 is CASSESRHQTYEQYV. CDR3 coding DNA: TGTGCCAGCAGTGAAAGTAGGCACCAAACCTACGAGCAGTACGTC.

This clonotype was seen a few times. This chain uses TRBV20-1 with TRBJ1-1; tentative D call: TRBD1 (6 bases). The V end lost 5 bases, the J end lost 5 bases, and 15 bases lay between the germline ends. Germline V gene sequence: CDR1 DFQATT, CDR2 SNEGSKA (reference sequence). CDR3 length: 13 amino acids. CDR3 DNA sequence: TGCAGTGCTCAGGGGACACTTAGTACTGAAGCTTTCTTT. Translated, it gives CSAQGTLSTEAFF.

V is TRBV6-1 and J is TRBJ2-2, with D uncertain. Looked up from germline, CDR1 is MNHNS and CDR2 is SASEGT. The ends were cut back, 10 bases at V and 1 base at J, with 13 bases in the middle. CDR3 length: 14 amino acids. The CDR3, as DNA: TGTGCCATTCACCAGACGGAGAACACCGGGGAGCTGTTTTTT. This encodes CAIHQTENTGELFF.

The chain links TRBV5-1 to TRBJ2-1, with 9 bases that match TRBD2. Germline loops: CDR1 SGHRS, CDR2 YFSETQ. CDR3 length: 14 residues. The junction had 7 bases not matched to a gene; V was cut back by 0 bases and J by 12 bases. In DNA, the CDR3 is TGCGCCAGCAGCTTGGCGCGGGGGGGCCGGGGGCAGTTCTTC. Amino acids: CASSLARGGRGQFF.

V usage is TRBV2 and J usage is TRBJ2-7; TRBD1 aligns across 7 bases. The trim removed 7 bases at V and 8 bases at J, leaving 11 bases unmatched. The CDR3 is 13 amino acids. Germline V CDR1 and CDR2: SNHLY, FYNNEI. The DNA of the CDR3 is TGTGCCAGCACCGGGACAGCCATAGGGAAGCAGTACGTC. Protein sequence: CASTGTAIGKQYV.

This CDR3 is CASSYSVGRPQHF. CDR3 sequence (DNA): TGTGCCAGCAGTTACTCGGTGGGCAGGCCCCAGCATTTT. The gene calls are TRBV6-5 and TRBJ1-5; no clear D. Germline loops: CDR1 MNHEY, CDR2 SVGAGI. V lost 0 bases, J lost 9 bases, and 9 bases lay in between. CDR3 length equals 13 residues.

This chain links TRBV3-1 with TRBJ2-3, with TRBD2 matching over 8 bases. The CDR3 consists of 16 residues. Germline V gives CDR1 LGHDT, CDR2 YNNKEL (reference sequence). V dropped 3 bases and J dropped 4; count of bases not matched to a gene: 9. CDR3 in amino acids: CASSHVAGTLADTQYF. The CDR3 DNA follows: TGTGCCAGCAGCCACGTAGCGGGGACGTTGGCAGATACGCAGTATTTT.

The chain combines TRBV5-1 with TRBJ2-1, with 8 bases fitting TRBD1. J lost 10 bases, V lost 0 bases, and 15 bases had no gene match. CDR1 and CDR2 (germline): SGHRS, YFSETQ. The CDR3 runs 17 residues. CDR3 sequence reads: CASSLGLETGASREQFF. CDR3 bases: TGCGCCAGCAGCTTGGGTCTTGAGACAGGGGCCTCTCGGGAGCAGTTCTTC.

The gene calls are TRBV4-1 and TRBJ1-5; 10 bases match TRBD1. J lost 3 bases, V lost 3 bases, and 8 bases had no gene match. This CDR3 spans 17 amino acids. Germline lookup yields CDR1 MGHRA and CDR2 YSYEKL. This CDR3 reads CASSHTWDRGTNQPQHF. The DNA for the CDR3 is TGCGCCAGCAGCCATACCTGGGACAGGGGCACCAATCAGCCCCAGCATTTT.

A few counts support this clonotype. J is TRBJ2-7 and V is TRBV10-3; D uncertain. The CDR3 consists of 13 residues. V was shortened by 7 bases and J by 6 bases, with 16 bases between the two germline ends. Germline lookup yields CDR1 ENHRY and CDR2 SYGVKD. CDR3 sequence: CAIKGPSGSEQYF. CDR3 nucleotide sequence: TGTGCCATCAAAGGACCCTCAGGTTCCGAGCAGTACTTC.

This clonotype was observed a handful of times. This chain connects TRBV24-1 to TRBJ2-5; the D is unclear. CDR3 length: 15 amino acids. Germline V gene data show CDR1 as KGHDR and CDR2 as SFDVKD. Deletions cut 8 bases from V and 0 bases from J, with 15 bases between. CDR3 nucleotide sequence: TGTGCCACCACCAACATTGGACCGTACCAAGAGACCCAGTACTTC. It encodes CATTNIGPYQETQYF.

This clonotype was seen a few times. The CDR3 DNA is TGTGCCAGCAGCCCGACAGGGCCCGGGGCCAACGTCCTGACTTTC. This encodes CASSPTGPGANVLTF. The chain carries TRBV7-9 and TRBJ2-6, with 7 nucleotides matching TRBD1. Germline lookup yields CDR1 SEHNR and CDR2 FQNEAQ (reference sequence). With 5 bases clipped from V and 4 bases from J, the junction kept 5 bases outside the gene matches. This CDR3 contains 15 residues.